The entry below describes one TCR beta chain. This entry is derived from a study of blood T cell repertoires in COVID-19. At the level of the study: The United States, Italy and Spain supplied acute and convalescent COVID-19 samples.

The CDR3 totals 14 residues. The germline gives CDR1 PRHDT, CDR2 FYEKMQ (reference sequence). The V end was cut by 5 bases, the J end by 9 bases, with 17 bases between. Produced via immunoSEQ multiplex PCR; TCRdb's table is partial and in-frame only. The repertoire holds about 140,000 clones, with 65% to 80% as singletons. The TCR sequence derives from a woman aged 60-70 years with acute or convalescent COVID-19. The rearrangement joins TRBV13 to TRBJ2-1; TRBD2 is a possible D gene (6 bases). Sequenced sample: peripheral blood. CDR3 coding DNA: TGTGCCAGCAGCCGCGGGACCGCCTGGGGTGAGCAGTTCTTC. It specifies CASSRGTAWGEQFF.